A selection of T cell receptor beta chains follows, all from one sample in a study of CD8 T cells in ankylosing spondylitis. TCRdb reprocessed the 5' RACE reads with MiXCR, giving one entry per CDR3 protein. The sample records approximately 500,000 distinct CDR3 sequences, about 13% being singletons. The sample was blood, either unsorted or a sorted T cell fraction (not recorded which). These receptors all come from a male donor with ankylosing spondylitis. Both conserved end residues are part of each CDR3. Fields, in order: clone size, V gene, D gene, J gene, CDR3 DNA, CDR3 protein. The D gene is left open where the match is weak. Clone size is given for some rows only: seen once, a few or many times, or a class if the clone is expanded.

many	TRBV28	-	TRBJ2-1	TGTGCCAGCAGTTTGGTCCCTAGCTCCTACAATGAGCAGTTCTTC	CASSLVPSSYNEQFF
few	TRBV29-1	-	TRBJ1-2	TGCAGCGTTGACCCCCGGGGGCAGGGCGATGGCTACACCTTC	CSVDPRGQGDGYTF
few	TRBV14	TRBD1	TRBJ1-4	TGTGCCAGCAGCCAAAGACGCGCACAGGGGCGGAATGAAAAACTGTTTTTT	CASSQRRAQGRNEKLFF
few	TRBV6-5	-	TRBJ1-1	TGTGCCAGCAGTTACTCATTTCGGGGAGGCACTGAAGCTTTCTTT	CASSYSFRGGTEAFF
few	TRBV10-2	-	TRBJ2-3	TGCGCCAGCAGTCCCCCATCGAGCACAGATACGCAGTATTTT	CASSPPSSTDTQYF
few	TRBV20-1	TRBD2	TRBJ2-1	TGCAGTGCTAGAGATCTGATTAGCGGGATCCCCTACAATGAGCAGTTCTTC	CSARDLISGIPYNEQFF
few	TRBV5-1	-	TRBJ2-1	TGCGCCAGCAGCTTGGAGACTGACAATGAGCAGTTCTTC	CASSLETDNEQFF
few	TRBV21-1	-	TRBJ1-4	TGTGCCAGCAGGGGAAGGTATAATGAAAAACTGTTTTTT	CASRGRYNEKLFF
-	TRBV12-3/TRBV12-4	-	TRBJ1-2	TGTGCCAGCGCCAGCGATAACTATGGCTACACCTTC	CASASDNYGYTF
-	TRBV7-2	-	TRBJ2-7	TGTGCCAGCAGCTTAGAAAGAGGATTACAGTACTTC	CASSLERGLQYF
once	TRBV12-3/TRBV12-4	TRBD2	TRBJ2-1	TGTGCCAGCAGCACGACTAGCGGGGAGCCCAATGAGCAGTTCTTC	CASSTTSGEPNEQFF
-	TRBV9	-	TRBJ1-1	TGTGCCAGCGCCCAAGGGGGGGCGAACACTGAAGCTTTCTTT	CASAQGGANTEAFF